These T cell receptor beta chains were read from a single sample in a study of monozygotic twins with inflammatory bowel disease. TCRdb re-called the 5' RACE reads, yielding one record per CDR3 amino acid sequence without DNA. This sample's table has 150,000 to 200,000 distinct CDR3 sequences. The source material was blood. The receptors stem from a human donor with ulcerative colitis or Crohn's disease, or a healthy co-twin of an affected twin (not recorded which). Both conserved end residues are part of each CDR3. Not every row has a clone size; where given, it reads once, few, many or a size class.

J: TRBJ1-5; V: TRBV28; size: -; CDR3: CASSWTGINQPQHF
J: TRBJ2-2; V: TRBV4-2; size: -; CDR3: CASSQVRVVSGGHTGELFF
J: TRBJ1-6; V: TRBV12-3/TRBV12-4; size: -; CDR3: CASSWEGANNSPLHF
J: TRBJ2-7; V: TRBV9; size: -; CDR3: CASSPSLWGRGNYEQYF
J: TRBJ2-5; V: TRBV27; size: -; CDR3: CASSFDSNQETQYF
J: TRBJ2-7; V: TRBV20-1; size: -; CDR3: CSARDRGPPYEQYF
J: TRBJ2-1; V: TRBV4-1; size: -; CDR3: CASSQLGLALYNEQFF
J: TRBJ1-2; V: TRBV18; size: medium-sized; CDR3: CASSPPTETYGYTF
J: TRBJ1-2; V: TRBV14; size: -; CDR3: CASSQDKGVHDYGYTF
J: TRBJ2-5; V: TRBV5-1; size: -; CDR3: CASSPGGGSETQYF
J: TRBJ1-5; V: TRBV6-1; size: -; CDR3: CASSETRGNQPQHF
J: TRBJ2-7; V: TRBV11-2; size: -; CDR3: CASSLDVWTEFYEQYF
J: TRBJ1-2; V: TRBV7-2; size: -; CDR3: CASSFGQGNYGYTF
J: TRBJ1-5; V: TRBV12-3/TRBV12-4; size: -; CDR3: CASSSYDSNQPQYF
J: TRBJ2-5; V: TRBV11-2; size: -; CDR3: CASGGPYQETQYF
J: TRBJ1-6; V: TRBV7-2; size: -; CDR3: CASSLEAADNSPLHF
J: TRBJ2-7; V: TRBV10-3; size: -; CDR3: CAISPDRDSYEQYF
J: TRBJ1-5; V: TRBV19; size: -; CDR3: CASSIGVGTQHF
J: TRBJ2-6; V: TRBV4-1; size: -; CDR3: CASRSKNGSSGANVLTF
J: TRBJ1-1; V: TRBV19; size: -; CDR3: CASSIGGGGPEAFF
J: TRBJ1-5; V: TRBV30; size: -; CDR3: CAWSVQTGNQPQHF
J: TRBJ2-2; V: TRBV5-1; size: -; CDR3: CASSPGTGVGELFF
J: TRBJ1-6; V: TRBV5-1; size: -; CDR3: CASSLNPATGASSYNSPLHF
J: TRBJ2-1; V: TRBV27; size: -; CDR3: CASSFRTSGAALNEQFF
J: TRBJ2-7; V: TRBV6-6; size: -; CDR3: CASSSGARSYEQYF
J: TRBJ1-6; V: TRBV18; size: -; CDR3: CASSPDRPNSPLHF
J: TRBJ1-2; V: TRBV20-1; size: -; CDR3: CSAPTPDRDYGYTF
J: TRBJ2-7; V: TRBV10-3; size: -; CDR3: CAISSGQGASYEQYF
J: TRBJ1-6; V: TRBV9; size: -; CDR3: CASSARQGNSPLHF
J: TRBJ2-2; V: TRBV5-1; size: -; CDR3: CASSPGTSRVAGELFF
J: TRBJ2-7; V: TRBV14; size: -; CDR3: CASSQEAVDEQYF
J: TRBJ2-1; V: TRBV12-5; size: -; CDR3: CASGPGAGYNEQFF
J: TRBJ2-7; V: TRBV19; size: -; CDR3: CASSITWAYEQYF
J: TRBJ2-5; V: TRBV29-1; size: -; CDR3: CSVVNRGETQYF
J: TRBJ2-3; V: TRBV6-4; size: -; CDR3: CASSDSTDTSTDTQYF